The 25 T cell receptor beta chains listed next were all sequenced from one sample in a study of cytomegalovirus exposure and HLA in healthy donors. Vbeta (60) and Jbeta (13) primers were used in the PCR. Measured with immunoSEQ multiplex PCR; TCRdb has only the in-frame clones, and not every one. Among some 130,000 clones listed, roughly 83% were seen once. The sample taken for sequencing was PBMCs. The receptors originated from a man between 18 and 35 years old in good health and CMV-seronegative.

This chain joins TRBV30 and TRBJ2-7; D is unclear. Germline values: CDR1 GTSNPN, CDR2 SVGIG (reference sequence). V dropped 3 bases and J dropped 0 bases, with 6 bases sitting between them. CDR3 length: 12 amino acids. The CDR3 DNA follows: TGTGCCTGGAGCCGGAGCTCCTACGAGCAGTACTTC. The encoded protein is CAWSRSSYEQYF.

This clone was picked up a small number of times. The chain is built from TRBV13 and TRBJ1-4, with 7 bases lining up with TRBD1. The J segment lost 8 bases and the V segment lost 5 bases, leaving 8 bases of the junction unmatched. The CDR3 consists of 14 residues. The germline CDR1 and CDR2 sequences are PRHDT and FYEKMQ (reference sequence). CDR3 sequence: CASSQNRGWEKLFF. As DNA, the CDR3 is TGTGCCAGCAGCCAAAACAGGGGATGGGAAAAACTGTTTTTT.

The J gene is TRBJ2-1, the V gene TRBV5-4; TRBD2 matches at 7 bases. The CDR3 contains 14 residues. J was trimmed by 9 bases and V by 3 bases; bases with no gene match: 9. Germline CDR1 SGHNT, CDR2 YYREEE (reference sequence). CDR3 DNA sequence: TGTGCCAGCAGCTCATTAGTCGGGGAGGGTGAGCAGTTCTTC. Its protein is CASSSLVGEGEQFF.

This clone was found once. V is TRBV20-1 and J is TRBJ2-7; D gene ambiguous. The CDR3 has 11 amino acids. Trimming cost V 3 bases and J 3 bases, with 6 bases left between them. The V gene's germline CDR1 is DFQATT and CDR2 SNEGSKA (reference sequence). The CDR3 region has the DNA TGCAGTGCTAGCGACAACTACGAGCAGTACTTC. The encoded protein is CSASDNYEQYF.

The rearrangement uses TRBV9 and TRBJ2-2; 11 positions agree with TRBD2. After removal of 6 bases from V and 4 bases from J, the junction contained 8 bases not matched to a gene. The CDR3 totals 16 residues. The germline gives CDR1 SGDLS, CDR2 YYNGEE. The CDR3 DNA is TGTGCCAGCACCCTTAGCGGGGGGGCGGGCACCGGGGAGCTGTTTTTT. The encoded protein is CASTLSGGAGTGELFF.

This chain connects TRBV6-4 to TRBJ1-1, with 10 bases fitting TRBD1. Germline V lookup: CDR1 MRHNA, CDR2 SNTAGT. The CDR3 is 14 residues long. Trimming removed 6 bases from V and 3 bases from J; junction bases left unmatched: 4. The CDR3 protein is CASSLGTGDTEAFF. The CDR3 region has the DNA TGTGCCAGCAGCCTCGGGACAGGGGACACTGAAGCTTTCTTT.

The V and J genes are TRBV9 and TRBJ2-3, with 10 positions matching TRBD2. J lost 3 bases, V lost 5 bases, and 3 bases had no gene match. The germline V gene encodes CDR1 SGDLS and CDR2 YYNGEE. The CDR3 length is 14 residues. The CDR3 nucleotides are TGTGCCAGCAGAGCTAGCGGGAGTACAGATACGCAGTATTTT. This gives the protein CASRASGSTDTQYF.

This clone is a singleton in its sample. The CDR3 DNA reads TGTGCCAGCAGTCCACTCGACTTTGGGACAGGGGGGAACAATGAGCAGTTCTTC. Its protein is CASSPLDFGTGGNNEQFF. The rearrangement joins TRBV28 to TRBJ2-1; 11 bases fit TRBD1. Germline V gene data show CDR1 as MDHEN and CDR2 as SYDVKM. This CDR3 has 18 amino acids. The junction had 14 bases not matched to a gene; V was cut back by 5 bases and J by 5 bases.

The CDR3 DNA is TGTGCCAGCTCACTTAACAGGGGGCGAGTGAGGAACACTGAAGCTTTCTTT. It specifies CASSLNRGRVRNTEAFF. The chain recombines TRBV18 with TRBJ1-1; 9 positions agree with TRBD1. After removal of 4 bases from V and 1 base from J, the junction contained 10 bases not matched to a gene. CDR1 and CDR2 (germline): KGHSH, LQKENI. There are 17 residues in the CDR3.

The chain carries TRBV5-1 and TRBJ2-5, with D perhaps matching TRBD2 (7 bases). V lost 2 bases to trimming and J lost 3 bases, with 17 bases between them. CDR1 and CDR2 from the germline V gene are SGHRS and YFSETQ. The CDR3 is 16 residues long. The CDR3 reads CASSFGQLGGEETQYF. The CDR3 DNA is TGCGCCAGCAGCTTTGGACAGCTAGGGGGGGAAGAGACCCAGTACTTC.

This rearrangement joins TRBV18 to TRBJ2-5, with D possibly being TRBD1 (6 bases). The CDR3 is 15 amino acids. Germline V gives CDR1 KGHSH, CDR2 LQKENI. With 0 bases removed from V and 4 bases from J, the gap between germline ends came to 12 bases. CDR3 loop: CASSPPQARGETQYF. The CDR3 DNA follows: TGTGCCAGCTCACCACCACAGGCCAGGGGAGAGACCCAGTACTTC.

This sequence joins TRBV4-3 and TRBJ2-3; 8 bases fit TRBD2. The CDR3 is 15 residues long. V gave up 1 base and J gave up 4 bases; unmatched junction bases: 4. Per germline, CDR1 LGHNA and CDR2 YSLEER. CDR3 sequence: CASSQASGSADTQYF. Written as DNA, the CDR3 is TGCGCCAGCAGCCAAGCCAGCGGGAGCGCAGATACGCAGTATTTT.

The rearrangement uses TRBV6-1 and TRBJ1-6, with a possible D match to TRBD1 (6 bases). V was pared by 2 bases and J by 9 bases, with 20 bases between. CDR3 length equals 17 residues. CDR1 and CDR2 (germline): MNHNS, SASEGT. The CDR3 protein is CASSERGREKRLSPLHF. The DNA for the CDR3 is TGTGCCAGCAGTGAAAGGGGGAGGGAGAAGCGCCTTTCACCCCTCCACTTT.

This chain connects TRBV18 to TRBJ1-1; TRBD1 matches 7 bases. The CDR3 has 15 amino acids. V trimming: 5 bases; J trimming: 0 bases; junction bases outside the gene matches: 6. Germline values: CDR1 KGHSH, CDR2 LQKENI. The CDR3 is CASSSETGVNTEAFF. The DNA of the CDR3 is TGTGCCAGCTCATCAGAAACAGGGGTGAACACTGAAGCTTTCTTT. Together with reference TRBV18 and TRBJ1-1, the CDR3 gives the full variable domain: NAGVMQNPRHLVRRRGQEARLRCSPMKGHSHVYWYRQLPEEGLKFMVYLQKENIIDESGMPKERFSAEFPKEGPSILRIQQVVRGDSAAYFCASSSETGVNTEAFFGQGTRLTVV.

DNA for the CDR3: TGTGCCAGCAGCCTTGGCCCTTTACAGGGGGTAAGCTGCGGAGCTTTCTTT. This translates into CASSLGPLQGVSCGAFF. The J gene is TRBJ1-1, the V gene TRBV11-2, with 8 positions matching TRBD1. V was clipped by 5 bases and J by 10 bases; unmatched bases: 21. The CDR3 is 17 amino acids. In germline, CDR1 is SGHAT, CDR2 FQNNGV.

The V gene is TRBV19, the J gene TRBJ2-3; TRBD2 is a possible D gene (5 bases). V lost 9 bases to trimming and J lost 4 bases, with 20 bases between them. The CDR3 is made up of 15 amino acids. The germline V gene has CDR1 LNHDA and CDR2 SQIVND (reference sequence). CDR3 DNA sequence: TGTGCCAGCAAGCCCTCTCGAGGGTTCGCAGATACGCAGTATTTT. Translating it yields CASKPSRGFADTQYF. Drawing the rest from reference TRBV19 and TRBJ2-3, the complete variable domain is DGGITQSPKYLFRKEGQNVTLSCEQNLNHDAMYWYRQDPGQGLRLIYYSQIVNDFQKGDIAEGYSVSREKKESFPLTVTSAQKNPTAFYLCASKPSRGFADTQYFGPGTRLTVL.

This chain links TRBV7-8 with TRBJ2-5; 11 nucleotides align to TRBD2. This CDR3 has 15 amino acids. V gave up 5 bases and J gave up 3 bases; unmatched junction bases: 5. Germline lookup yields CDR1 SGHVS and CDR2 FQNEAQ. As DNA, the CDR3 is TGTGCCAGCAGCAGTCTGGGACTAGCGGAAGAGACCCAGTACTTC. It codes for CASSSLGLAEETQYF. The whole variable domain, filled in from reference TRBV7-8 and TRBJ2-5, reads GAGVSQSPRYKVAKRGQDVALRCDPISGHVSLFWYQQALGQGPEFLTYFQNEAQLDKSGLPSDRFFAERPEGSVSTLKIQRTQQEDSAVYLCASSSLGLAEETQYFGPGTRLLVL.

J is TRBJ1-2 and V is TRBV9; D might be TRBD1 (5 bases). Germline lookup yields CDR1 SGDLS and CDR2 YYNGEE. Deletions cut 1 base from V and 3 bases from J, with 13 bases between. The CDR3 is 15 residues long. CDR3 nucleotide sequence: TGTGCCAGCAGCGTACTCGGGGGAGCGGACTATGGCTACACCTTC. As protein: CASSVLGGADYGYTF.

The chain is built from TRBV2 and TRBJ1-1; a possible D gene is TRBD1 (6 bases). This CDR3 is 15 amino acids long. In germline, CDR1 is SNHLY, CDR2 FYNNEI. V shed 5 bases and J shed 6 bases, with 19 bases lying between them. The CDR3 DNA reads TGTGCCAGCAGTCCCCCATTGGGGGCAGGGGCTGAAGCTTTCTTT. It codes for CASSPPLGAGAEAFF.

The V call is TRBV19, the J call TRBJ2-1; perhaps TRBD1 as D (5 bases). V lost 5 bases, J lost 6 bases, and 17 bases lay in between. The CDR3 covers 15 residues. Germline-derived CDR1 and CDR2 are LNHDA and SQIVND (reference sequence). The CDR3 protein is CASSPNPQGRNEQFF. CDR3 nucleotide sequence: TGTGCCAGTAGTCCAAACCCTCAGGGTCGCAATGAGCAGTTCTTC.

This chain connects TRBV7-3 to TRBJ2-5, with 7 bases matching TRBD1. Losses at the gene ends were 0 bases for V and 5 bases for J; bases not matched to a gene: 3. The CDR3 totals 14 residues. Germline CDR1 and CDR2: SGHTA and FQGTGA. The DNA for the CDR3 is TGTGCCAGCAGCTTAACAGGGGGCGCGGAGACCCAGTACTTC. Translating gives CASSLTGGAETQYF.

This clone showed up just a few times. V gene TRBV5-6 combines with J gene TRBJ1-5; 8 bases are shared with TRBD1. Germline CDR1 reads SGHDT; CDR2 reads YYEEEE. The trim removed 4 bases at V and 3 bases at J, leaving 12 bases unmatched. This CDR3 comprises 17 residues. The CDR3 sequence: CASSQRTGLFPNQPQHF. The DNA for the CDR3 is TGTGCCAGCAGCCAACGGACAGGGCTTTTCCCCAATCAGCCCCAGCATTTT.

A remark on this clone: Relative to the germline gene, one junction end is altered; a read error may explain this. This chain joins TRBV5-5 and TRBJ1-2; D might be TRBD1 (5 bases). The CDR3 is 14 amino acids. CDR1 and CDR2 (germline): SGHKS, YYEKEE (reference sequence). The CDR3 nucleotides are TGTGTCAGCAGTTTTACCGGGACTCCGAATGCCCTCACCTTC. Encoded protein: CVSSFTGTPNALTF.

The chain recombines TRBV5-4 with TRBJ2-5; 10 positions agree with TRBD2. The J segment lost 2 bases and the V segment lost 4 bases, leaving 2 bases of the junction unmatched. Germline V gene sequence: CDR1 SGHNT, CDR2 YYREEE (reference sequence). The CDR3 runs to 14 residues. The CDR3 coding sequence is TGTGCCAGCAGCCGGACTAGCGGACAAGAGACCCAGTACTTC. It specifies CASSRTSGQETQYF.

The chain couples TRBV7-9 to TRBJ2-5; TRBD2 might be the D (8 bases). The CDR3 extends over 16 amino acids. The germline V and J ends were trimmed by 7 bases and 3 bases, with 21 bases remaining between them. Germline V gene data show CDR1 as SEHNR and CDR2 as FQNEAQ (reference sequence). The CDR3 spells CASTPRAGDREETQYF. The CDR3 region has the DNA TGTGCCAGCACCCCTCGAGCGGGAGACAGGGAAGAGACCCAGTACTTC.